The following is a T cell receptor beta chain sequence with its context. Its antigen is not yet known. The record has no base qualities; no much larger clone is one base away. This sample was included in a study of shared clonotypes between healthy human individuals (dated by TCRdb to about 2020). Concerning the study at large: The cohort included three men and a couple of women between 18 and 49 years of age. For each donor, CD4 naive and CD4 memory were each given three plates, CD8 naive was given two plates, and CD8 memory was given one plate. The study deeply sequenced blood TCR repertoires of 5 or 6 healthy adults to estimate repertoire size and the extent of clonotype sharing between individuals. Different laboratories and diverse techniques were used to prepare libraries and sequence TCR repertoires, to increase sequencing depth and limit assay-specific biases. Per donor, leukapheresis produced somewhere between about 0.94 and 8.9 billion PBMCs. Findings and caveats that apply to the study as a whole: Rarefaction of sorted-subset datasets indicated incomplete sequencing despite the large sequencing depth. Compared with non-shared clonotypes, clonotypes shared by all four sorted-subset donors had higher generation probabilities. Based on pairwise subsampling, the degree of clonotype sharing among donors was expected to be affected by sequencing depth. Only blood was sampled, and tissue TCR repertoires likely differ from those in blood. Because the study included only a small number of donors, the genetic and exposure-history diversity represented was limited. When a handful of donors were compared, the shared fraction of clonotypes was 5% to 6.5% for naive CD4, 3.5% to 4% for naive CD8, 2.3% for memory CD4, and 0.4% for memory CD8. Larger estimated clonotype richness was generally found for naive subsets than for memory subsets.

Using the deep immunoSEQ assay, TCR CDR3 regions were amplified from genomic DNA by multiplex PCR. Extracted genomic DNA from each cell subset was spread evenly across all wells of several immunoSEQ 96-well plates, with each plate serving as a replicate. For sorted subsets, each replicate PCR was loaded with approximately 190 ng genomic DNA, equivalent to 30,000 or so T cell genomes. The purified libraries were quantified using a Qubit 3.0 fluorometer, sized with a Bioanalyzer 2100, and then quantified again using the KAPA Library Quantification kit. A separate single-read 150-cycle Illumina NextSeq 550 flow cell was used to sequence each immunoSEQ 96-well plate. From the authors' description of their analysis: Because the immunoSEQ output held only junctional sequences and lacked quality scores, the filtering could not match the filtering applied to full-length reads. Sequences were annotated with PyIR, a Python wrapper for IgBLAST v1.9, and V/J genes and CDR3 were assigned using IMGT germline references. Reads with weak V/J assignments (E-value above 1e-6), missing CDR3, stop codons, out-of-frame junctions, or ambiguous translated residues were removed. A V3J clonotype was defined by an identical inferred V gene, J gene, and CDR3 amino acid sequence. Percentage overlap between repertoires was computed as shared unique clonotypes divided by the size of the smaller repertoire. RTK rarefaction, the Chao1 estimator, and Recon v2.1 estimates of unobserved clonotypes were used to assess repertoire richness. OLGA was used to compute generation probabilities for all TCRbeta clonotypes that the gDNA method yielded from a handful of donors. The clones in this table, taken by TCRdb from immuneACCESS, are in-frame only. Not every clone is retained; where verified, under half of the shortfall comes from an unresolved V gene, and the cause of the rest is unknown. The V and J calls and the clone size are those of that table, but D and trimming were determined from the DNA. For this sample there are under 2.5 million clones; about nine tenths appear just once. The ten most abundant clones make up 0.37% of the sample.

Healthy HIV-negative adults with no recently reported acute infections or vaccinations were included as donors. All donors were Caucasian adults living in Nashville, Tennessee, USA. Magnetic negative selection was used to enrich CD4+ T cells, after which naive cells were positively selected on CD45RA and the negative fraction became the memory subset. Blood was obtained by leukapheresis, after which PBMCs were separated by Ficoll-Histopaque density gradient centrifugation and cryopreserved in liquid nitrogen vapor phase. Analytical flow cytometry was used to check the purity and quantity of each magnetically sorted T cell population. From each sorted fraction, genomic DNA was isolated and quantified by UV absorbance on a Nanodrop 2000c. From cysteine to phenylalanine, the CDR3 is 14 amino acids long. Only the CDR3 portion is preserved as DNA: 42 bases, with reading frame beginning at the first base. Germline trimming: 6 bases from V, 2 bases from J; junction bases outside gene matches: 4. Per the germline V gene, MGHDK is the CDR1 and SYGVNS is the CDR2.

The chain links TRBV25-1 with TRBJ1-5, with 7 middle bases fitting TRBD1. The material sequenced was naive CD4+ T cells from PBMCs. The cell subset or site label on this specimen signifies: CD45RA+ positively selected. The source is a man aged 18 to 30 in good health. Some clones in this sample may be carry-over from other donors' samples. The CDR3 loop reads CASSRGYGNQPQHF. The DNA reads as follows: TGTGCCAGCAGCAGGGGGTATGGCAATCAGCCCCAGCATTTT.